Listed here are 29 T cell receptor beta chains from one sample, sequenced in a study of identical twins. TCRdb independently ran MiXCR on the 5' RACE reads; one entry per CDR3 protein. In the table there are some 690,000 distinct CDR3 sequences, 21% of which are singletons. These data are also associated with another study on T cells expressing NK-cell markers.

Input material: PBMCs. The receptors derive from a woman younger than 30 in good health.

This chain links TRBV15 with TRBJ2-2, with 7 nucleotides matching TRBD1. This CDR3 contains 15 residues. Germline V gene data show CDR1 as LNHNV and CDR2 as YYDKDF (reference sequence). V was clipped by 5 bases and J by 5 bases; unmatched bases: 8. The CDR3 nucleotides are TGTGCCACCAGCCCACGTAAGGGGGCGACCGGGGAGCTGTTTTTT. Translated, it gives CATSPRKGATGELFF.

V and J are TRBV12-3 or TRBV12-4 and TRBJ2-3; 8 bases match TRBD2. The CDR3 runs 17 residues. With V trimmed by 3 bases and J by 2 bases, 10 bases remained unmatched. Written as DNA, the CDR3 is TGTGCCAGCAGTTTCGGGGTAACGGGGGGGGTCACAGATACGCAGTATTTT. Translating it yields CASSFGVTGGVTDTQYF.

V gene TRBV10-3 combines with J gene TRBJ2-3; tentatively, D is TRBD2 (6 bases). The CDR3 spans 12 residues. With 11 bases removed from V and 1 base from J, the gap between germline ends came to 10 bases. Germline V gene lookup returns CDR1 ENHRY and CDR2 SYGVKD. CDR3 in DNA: TGTGCCTCGGGCGGGGGCACAGATACGCAGTATTTT. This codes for CASGGGTDTQYF.

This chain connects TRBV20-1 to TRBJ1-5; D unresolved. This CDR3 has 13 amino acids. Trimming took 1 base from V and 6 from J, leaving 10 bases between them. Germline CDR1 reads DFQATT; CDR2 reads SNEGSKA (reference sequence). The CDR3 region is CSARVRTGQPQHF. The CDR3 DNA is TGCAGTGCTAGAGTGAGGACGGGTCAGCCCCAGCATTTT.

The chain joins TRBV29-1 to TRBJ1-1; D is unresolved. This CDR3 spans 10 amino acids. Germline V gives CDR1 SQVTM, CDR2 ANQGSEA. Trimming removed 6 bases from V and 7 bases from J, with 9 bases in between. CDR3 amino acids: CSVTAREAFF. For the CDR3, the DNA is TGCAGCGTCACAGCTCGTGAAGCTTTCTTT.

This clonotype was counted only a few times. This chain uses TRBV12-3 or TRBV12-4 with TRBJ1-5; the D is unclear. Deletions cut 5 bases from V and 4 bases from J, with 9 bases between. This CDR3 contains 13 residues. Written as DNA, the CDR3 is TGTGCCAGCAGTGCGTCTGGGAATCAGCCCCAGCATTTT. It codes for CASSASGNQPQHF.

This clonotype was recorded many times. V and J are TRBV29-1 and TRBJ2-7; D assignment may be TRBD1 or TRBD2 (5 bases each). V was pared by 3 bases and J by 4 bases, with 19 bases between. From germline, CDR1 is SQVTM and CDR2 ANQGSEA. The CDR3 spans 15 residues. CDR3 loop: CSVEFRAGTGYEQYF. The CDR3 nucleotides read TGCAGCGTTGAGTTTCGGGCAGGGACGGGATACGAGCAGTACTTC.

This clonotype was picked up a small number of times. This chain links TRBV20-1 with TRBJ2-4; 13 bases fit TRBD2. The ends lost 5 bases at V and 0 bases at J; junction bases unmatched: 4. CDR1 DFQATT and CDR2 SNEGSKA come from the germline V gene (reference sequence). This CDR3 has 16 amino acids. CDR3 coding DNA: TGCAGTGCTCTACTAGCGGGAGGGTTAGCCAAAAACATTCAGTACTTC. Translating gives CSALLAGGLAKNIQYF.

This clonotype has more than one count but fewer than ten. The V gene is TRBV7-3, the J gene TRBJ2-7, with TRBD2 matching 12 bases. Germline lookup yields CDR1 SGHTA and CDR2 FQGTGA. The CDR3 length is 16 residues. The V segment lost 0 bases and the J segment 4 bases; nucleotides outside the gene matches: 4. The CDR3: CASSLTRTSGVYEQYF. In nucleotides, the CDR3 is TGTGCCAGCAGCTTAACCCGGACTAGCGGGGTATACGAGCAGTACTTC.

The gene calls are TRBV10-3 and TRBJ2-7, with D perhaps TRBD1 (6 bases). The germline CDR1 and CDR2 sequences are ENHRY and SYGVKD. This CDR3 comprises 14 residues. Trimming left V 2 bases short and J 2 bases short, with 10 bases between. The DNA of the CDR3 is TGTGCCATCAGTGAGAGTCGGGACACCTACGAGCAGTACTTC. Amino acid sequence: CAISESRDTYEQYF.

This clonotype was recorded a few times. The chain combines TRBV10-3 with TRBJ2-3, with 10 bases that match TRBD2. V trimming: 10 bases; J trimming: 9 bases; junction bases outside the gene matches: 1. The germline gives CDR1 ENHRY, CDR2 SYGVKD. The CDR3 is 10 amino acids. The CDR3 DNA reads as TGTGCCACGGGACTAGCGACGCAGTATTTT. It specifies CATGLATQYF.

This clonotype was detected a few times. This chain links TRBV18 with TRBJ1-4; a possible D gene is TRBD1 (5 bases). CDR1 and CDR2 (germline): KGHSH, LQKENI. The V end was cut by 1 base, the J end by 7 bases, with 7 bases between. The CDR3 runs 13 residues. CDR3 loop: CASSPQGREKLFF. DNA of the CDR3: TGTGCCAGCTCACCACAGGGGCGTGAAAAACTGTTTTTT.

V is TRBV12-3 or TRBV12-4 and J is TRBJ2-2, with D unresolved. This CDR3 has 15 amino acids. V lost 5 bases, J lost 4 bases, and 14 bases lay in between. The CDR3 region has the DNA TGTGCCAGCAGTCCGAGGACGAGAGCCACCGGGGAGCTGTTTTTT. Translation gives CASSPRTRATGELFF.

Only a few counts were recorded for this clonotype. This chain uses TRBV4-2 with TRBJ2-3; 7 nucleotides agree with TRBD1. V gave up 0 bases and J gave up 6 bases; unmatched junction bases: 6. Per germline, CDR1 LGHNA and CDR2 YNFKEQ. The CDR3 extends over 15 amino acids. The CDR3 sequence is CASSQDDRAADTQYF. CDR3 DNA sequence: TGTGCCAGCAGCCAAGATGACAGGGCAGCGGATACGCAGTATTTT.

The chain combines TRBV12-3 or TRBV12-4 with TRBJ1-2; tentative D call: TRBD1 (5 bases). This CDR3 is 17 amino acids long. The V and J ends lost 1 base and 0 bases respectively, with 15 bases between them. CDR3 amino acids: CASSLEGGWGANYGYTF. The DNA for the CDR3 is TGTGCCAGCAGTTTAGAGGGAGGATGGGGGGCTAACTATGGCTACACCTTC.

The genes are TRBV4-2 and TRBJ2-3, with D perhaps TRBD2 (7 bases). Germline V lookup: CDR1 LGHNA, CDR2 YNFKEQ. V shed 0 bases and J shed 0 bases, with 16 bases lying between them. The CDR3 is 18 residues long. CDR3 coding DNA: TGTGCCAGCAGCCAAGAAGGGGCTAGGGGGGGAAGCACAGATACGCAGTATTTT. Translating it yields CASSQEGARGGSTDTQYF.

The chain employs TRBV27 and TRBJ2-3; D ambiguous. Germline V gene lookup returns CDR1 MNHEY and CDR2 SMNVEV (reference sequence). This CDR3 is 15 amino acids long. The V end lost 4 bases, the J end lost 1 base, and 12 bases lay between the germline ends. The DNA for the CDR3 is TGTGCCAGCAGTTCGAGCTTTGGGGGCACAGATACGCAGTATTTT. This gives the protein CASSSSFGGTDTQYF.

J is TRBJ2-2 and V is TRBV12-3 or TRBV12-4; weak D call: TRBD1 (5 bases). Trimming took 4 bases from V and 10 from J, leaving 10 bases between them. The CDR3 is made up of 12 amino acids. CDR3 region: CASSWGPEELFF. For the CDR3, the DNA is TGTGCCAGCAGTTGGGGCCCCGAGGAGCTGTTTTTT.

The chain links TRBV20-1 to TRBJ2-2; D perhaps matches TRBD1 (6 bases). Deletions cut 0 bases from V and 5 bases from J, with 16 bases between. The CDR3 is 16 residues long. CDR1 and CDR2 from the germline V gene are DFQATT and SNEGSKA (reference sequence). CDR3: CSARDFQGHATGELFF. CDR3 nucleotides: TGCAGTGCTAGAGATTTCCAGGGACACGCTACCGGGGAGCTGTTTTTT.

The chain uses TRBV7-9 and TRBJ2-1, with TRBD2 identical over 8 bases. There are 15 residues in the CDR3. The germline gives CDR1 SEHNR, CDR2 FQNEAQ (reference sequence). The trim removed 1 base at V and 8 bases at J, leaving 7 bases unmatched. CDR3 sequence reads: CASSLGWGLEDEQFF. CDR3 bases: TGTGCCAGCAGCTTAGGCTGGGGACTAGAGGATGAGCAGTTCTTC.

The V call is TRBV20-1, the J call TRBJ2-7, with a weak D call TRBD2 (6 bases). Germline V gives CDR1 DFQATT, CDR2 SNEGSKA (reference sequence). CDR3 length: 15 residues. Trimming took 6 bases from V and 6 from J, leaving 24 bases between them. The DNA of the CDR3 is TGCAGTGCCTCCCAGCTCCTGCGGGAAGACTTCGAGCAGTACTTC. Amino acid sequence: CSASQLLREDFEQYF.

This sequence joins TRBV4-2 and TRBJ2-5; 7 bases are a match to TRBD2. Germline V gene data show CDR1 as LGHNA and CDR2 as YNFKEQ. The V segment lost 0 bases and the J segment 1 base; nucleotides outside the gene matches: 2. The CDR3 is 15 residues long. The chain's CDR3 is CASSQDWEGQETQYF. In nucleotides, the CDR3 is TGTGCCAGCAGCCAAGATTGGGAGGGCCAAGAGACCCAGTACTTC.

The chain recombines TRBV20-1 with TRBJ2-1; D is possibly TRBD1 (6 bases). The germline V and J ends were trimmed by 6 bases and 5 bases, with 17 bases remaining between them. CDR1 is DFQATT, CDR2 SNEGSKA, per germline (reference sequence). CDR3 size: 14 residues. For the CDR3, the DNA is TGCAGTGCCCTCAACAGGGTGGGTCACAATGAGCAGTTCTTC. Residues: CSALNRVGHNEQFF.

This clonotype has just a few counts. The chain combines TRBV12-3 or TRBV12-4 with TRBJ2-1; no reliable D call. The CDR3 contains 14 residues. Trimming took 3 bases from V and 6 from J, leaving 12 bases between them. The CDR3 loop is CASSFSPGSNEQFF. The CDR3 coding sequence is TGTGCCAGCAGTTTTAGTCCAGGCAGCAATGAGCAGTTCTTC.

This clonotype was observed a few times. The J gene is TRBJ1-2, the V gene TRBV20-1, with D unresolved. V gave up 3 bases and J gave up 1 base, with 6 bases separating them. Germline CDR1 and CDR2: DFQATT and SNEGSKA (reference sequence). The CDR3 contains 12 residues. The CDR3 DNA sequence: TGCAGTGCTAGTCCTTTTAACTATGGCTACACCTTC. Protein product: CSASPFNYGYTF.

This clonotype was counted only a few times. The DNA of the CDR3 is TGCGCCACCCCCGGGGTGAGCTCCTACGAGCAGTACTTC. Amino acid sequence: CATPGVSSYEQYF. The chain couples TRBV10-2 to TRBJ2-7; tentative D call: TRBD2 (5 bases). V lost 10 bases to trimming and J lost 0 bases, with 13 bases between them. The CDR3 extends over 13 amino acids. Germline CDR1 is WSHSY and CDR2 is SAAADI.

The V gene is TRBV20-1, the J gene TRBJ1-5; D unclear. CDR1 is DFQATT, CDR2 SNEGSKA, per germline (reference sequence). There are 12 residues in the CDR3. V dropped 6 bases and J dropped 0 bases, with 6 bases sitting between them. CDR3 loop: CSARYSNQPQHF. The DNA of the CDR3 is TGCAGTGCCCGGTATAGCAATCAGCCCCAGCATTTT.

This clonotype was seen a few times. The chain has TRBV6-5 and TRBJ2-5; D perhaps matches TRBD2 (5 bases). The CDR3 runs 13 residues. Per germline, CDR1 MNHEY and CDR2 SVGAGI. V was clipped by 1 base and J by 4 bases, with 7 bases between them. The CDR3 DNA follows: TGTGCCAGCAGTTACTTTCGGGGAGAGACCCAGTACTTC. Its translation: CASSYFRGETQYF.

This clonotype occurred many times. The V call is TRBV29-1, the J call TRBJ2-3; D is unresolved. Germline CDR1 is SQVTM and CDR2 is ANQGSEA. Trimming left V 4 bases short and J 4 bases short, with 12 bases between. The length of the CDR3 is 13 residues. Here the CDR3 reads CSVGGYVSDTQYF. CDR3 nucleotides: TGCAGCGTTGGAGGTTACGTCTCAGATACGCAGTATTTT.